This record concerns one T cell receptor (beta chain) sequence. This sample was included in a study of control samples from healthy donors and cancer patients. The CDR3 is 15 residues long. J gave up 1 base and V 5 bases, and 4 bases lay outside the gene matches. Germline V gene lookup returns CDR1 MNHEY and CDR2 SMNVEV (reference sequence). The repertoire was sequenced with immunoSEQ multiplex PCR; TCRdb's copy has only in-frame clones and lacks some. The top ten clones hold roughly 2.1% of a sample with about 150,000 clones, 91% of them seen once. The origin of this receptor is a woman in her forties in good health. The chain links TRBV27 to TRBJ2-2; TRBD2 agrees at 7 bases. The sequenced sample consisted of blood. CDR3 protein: CASSIIAGNTGELFF. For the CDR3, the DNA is TGTGCCAGCAGTATAATAGCGGGGAACACCGGGGAGCTGTTTTTT.